This T cell receptor (beta chain) was identified in a study of human T cells and chemical hapten exposure. The length of the CDR3 is 14 residues. In germline, CDR1 is MNHEY, CDR2 SMNVEV (reference sequence). Trimming pared 5 bases from V and 4 bases from J, leaving 14 bases between. The sample holds many counts of this clonotype. Time point denoted: patch test 2, 6 weeks after DPC sensitization. The treatment: therapeutic diphenylcyclopropenone sensitization with weekly scalp DPC. TCRdb reprocessed the RACE reads via MiXCR and lists one record per CDR3 protein. The sample contains about 400,000 distinct CDR3 sequences, 6% to 7% of which appear only once.

The clonotype originates from a woman aged 18-29 years with alopecia areata. Some clones in this sample may be carry-over from other donors' samples. Sequenced material: whole blood, taken in connection with sensitization to the hapten diphenylcyclopropenone (DPC). V usage is TRBV27 and J usage is TRBJ1-1; D not resolved. For the CDR3, the DNA is TGTGCCAGCAGTCTCCAAGCGGAGGGCACTGAAGCTTTCTTT. The encoded protein is CASSLQAEGTEAFF.